What follows describes a single TCR beta chain. This clonotype has more than one count but fewer than ten. Its cognate antigen has yet to be identified. No much larger clone is present one base from it, and per-base qualities are unavailable. The sample comes from a study of CD8 T cells in ankylosing spondylitis (TCRdb year 2017). For the study in its entirety: The study set out to find disease-linked TCR variants by profiling T cell receptor beta repertoires in ankylosing spondylitis patients and healthy donors. In total, the full study cohort was made up of approximately 99 healthy donors and 20 to 25 ankylosing spondylitis patients. Peripheral blood samples were taken, and synovial fluid was additionally collected from ankylosing spondylitis patients.

What the study reported, not specific to this receptor: A TCR beta motif made up of several highly homologous amino acid variants appeared to be characteristic of blood from ankylosing spondylitis patients. A CD8+ phenotype was shown by the disease-linked clones, which were found at relatively low frequencies in peripheral blood. Some motif variants had previously been reported in the synovial fluid and blood of reactive arthritis patients, which suggests shared mechanisms of disease initiation. The disease-linked clones were reported as significantly enriched in matched synovial fluid samples from ankylosing spondylitis patients.

The trim is 6 bases for V and 4 bases for J, with a gap of 9 bases between the germline ends. Including the terminal cysteine and phenylalanine, the CDR3 comprises 12 residues. The sequence is cut down to CDR3 DNA, 36 bases in frame from base 1. CDR1 and CDR2 are drawn from the germline V gene: KGHSH, LQKENI. For sequencing, an Illumina HiSeq 2500 was employed. Quantitative 5'-RACE with molecular barcodes was used to prepare TCR beta libraries. Per the original workflow: Disease-linked TCR variants were identified with a new computational method built on a probabilistic model of VDJ rearrangement. TCRdb redid the processing of the public reads, applying fastp at Q25 and MiXCR, and retained in-frame beta chains. Entries that share a CDR3 protein sequence are merged under the most common genes and DNA. For this entry, the V and J calls and clone size follow TCRdb and not the study's own pipeline. This sample gives fewer than 150,000 distinct CDR3 sequences in total; 6% to 8% of them show up just once. Jointly, the top ten make up around 11% of the sample.

Sequencing was performed on blood, either unsorted or a sorted T cell fraction (not recorded which). This clonotype originated in a female donor with ankylosing spondylitis or in good health (not recorded which). Here the chain combines TRBV18 and TRBJ1-1, with the D gene uncertain. CDR3 sequence: CASSVRSTEAFF. The DNA is as follows: TGTGCCAGCTCGGTTCGGAGCACTGAAGCTTTCTTT.